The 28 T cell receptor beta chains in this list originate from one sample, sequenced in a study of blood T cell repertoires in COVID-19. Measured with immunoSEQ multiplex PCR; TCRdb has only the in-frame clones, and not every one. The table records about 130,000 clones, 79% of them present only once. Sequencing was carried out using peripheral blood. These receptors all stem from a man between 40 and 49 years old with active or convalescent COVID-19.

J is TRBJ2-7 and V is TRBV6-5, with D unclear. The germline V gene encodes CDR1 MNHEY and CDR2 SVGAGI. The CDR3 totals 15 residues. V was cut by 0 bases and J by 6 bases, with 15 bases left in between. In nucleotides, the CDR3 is TGTGCCAGCAGTTACTCTAAGTGGTTGGGCTCCGAGCAGTACTTC. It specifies CASSYSKWLGSEQYF.

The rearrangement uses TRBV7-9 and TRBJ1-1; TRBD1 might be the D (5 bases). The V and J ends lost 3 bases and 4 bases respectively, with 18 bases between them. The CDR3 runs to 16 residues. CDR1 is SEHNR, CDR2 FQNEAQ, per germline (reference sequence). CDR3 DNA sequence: TGTGCCAGCAGCTTGGGCGGGGGGACCCAAGGCACTGAAGCTTTCTTT. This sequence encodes CASSLGGGTQGTEAFF.

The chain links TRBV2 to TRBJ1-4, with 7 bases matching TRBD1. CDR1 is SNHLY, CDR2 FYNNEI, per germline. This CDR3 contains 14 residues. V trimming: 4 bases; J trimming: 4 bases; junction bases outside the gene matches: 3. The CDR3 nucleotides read TGTGCCAGCAGTGCACAGGGGATTAATGAAAAACTGTTTTTT. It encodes CASSAQGINEKLFF. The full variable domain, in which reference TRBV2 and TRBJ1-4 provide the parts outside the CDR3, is EPEVTQTPSHQVTQMGQEVILRCVPISNHLYFYWYRQILGQKVEFLVSFYNNEISEKSEIFDDQFSVERPDGSNFTLKIRSTKLEDSAMYFCASSAQGINEKLFFGSGTQLSVL.

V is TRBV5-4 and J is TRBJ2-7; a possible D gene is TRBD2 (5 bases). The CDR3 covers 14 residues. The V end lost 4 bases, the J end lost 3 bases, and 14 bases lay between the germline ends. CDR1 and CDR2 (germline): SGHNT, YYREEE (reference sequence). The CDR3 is CASSPAVKDYEQYF. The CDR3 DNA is TGTGCCAGCAGCCCAGCGGTCAAGGACTACGAGCAGTACTTC.

The CDR3 DNA reads TGCGCCAGCAGCCTCCTGACAGGGGGCGTCGGGGAGCTGTTTTTT. Translated: CASSLLTGGVGELFF. The V and J genes are TRBV4-3 and TRBJ2-2, with 10 bases aligning to TRBD1. This CDR3 contains 15 residues. Per the germline V gene, CDR1 is LGHNA and CDR2 is YSLEER. Germline trimming cut 4 bases from V and 7 bases from J; bases unmatched to any gene: 6.

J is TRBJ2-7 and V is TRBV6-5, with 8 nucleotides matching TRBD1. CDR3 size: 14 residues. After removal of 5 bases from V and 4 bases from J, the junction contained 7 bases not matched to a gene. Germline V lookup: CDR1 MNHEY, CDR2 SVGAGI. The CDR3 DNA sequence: TGTGCCAGCAGTCCGGGACAGGTGAATTACGAGCAGTACTTC. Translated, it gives CASSPGQVNYEQYF.

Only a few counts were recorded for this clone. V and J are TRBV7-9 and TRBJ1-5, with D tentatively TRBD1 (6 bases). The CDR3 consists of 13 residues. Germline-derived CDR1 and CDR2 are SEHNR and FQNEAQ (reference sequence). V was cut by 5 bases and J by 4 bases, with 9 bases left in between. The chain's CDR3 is CASSLQGNQPQHF. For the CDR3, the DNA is TGTGCCAGCAGCCTACAGGGTAATCAGCCCCAGCATTTT.

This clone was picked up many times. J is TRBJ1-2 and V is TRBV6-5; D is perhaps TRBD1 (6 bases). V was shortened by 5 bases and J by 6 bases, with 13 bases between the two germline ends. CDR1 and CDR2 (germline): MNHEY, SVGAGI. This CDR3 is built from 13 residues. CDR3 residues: CASSPTGWNGYTF. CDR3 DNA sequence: TGTGCCAGCAGTCCTACAGGGTGGAATGGCTACACCTTC.

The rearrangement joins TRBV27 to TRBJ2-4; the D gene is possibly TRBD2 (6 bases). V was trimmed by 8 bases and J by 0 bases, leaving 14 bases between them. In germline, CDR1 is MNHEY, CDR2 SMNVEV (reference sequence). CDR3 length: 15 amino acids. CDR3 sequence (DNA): TGTGCCAGCGGCTTCGGGAGCCTAGCCAAAAACATTCAGTACTTC. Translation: CASGFGSLAKNIQYF.

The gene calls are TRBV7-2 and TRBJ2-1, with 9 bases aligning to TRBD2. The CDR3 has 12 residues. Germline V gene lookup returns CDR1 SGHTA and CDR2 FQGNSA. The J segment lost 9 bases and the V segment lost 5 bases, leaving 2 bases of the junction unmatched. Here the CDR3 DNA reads TGTGCCAGCAGCCGCGGGGGGGGTGAGCAGTTCTTC. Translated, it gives CASSRGGGEQFF.

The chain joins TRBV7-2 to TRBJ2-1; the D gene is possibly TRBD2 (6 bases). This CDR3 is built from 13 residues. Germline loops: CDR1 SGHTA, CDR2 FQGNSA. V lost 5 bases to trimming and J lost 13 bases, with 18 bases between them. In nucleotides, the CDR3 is TGTGCCAGCAGCGTACGGAGGGCTGATACCCAGTTCTTC. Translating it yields CASSVRRADTQFF.

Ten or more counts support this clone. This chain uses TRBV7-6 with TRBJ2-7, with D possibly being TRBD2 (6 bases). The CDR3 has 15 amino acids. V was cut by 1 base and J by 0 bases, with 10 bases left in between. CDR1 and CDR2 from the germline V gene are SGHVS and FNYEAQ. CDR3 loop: CASSLDYGGSYEQYF. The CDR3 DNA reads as TGTGCCAGCAGCTTAGATTACGGGGGCTCCTACGAGCAGTACTTC. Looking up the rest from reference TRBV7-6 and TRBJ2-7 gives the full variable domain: GAGVSQSPRYKVTKRGQDVALRCDPISGHVSLYWYRQALGQGPEFLTYFNYEAQQDKSGLPNDRFSAERPEGSISTLTIQRTEQRDSAMYRCASSLDYGGSYEQYFGPGTRLTVT.

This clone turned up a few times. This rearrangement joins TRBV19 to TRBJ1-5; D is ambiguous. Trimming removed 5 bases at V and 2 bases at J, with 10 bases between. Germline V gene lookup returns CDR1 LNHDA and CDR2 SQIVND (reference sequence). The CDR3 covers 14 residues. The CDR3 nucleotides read TGTGCCAGTAGTTACCGGGAAGGCAATCAGCCCCAGCATTTT. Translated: CASSYREGNQPQHF. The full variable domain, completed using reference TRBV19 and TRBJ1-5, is DGGITQSPKYLFRKEGQNVTLSCEQNLNHDAMYWYRQDPGQGLRLIYYSQIVNDFQKGDIAEGYSVSREKKESFPLTVTSAQKNPTAFYLCASSYREGNQPQHFGDGTRLSIL.

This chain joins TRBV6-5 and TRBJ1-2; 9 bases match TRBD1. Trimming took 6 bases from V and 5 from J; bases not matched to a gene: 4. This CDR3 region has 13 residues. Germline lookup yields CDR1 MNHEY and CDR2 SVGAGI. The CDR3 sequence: CASSVGQGYGYTF. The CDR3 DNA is TGTGCCAGCAGCGTGGGACAGGGTTATGGCTACACCTTC.

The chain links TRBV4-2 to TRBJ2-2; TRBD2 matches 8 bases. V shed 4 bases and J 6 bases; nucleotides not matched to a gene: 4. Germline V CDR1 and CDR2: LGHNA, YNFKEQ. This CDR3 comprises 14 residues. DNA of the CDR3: TGTGCCAGCAGCCCCCTAGCGGGTCCCGGGGAGCTGTTTTTT. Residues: CASSPLAGPGELFF.

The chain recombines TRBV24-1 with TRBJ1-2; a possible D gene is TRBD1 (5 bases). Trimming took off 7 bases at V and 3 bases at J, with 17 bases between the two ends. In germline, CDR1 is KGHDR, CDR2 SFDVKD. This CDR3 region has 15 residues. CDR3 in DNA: TGTGCCACCAGCGGGGGAGGGAGGGGCGACTATGGCTACACCTTC. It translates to CATSGGGRGDYGYTF.

The CDR3 sequence: CASSGTSGNTGELFF. CDR3 nucleotides: TGTGCCAGCTCCGGGACTAGCGGTAACACCGGGGAGCTGTTTTTT. The rearrangement links TRBV2 to TRBJ2-2, with 11 bases matching TRBD2. The CDR3 sequence is 15 residues long. Germline values: CDR1 SNHLY, CDR2 FYNNEI. V shed 8 bases, J shed 2 bases, and the junction held 4 bases outside the gene matches.

CDR3 region: CASSLAGSAGYTEAFF. The DNA of the CDR3 is TGCGCCAGCAGCTTGGCGGGGTCTGCGGGGTACACTGAAGCTTTCTTT. The chain combines TRBV5-1 with TRBJ1-1; no firm D call. This CDR3 is 16 amino acids long. CDR1 is SGHRS and CDR2 is YFSETQ in the germline V gene. V shed 0 bases and J shed 3 bases, with 15 bases lying between them.

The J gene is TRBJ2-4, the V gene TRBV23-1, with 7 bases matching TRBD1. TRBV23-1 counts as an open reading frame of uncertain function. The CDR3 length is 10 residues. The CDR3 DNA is TGCGCAAAACAGGGGAACATTCAGTACTTC. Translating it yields CAKQGNIQYF.

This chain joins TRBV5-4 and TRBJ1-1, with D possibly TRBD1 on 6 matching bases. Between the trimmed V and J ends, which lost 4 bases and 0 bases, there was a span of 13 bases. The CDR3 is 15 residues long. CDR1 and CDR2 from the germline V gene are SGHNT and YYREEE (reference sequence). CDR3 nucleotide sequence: TGTGCCAGCAGCACTGGACAGCTTTTGAACACTGAAGCTTTCTTT. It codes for CASSTGQLLNTEAFF.

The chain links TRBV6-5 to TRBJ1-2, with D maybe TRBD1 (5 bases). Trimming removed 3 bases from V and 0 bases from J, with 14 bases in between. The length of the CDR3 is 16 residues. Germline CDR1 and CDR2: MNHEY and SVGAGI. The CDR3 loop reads CASSYGAPEPNYGYTF. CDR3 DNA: TGTGCCAGCAGTTATGGGGCGCCAGAACCTAACTATGGCTACACCTTC.

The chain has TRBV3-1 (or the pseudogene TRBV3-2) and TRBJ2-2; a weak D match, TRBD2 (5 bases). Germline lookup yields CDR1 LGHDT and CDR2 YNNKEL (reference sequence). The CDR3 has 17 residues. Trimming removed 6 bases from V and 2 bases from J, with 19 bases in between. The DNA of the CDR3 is TGTGCCAGCAGTCGCTACTACATGGGAGACAACACCGGGGAGCTGTTTTTT. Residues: CASSRYYMGDNTGELFF.

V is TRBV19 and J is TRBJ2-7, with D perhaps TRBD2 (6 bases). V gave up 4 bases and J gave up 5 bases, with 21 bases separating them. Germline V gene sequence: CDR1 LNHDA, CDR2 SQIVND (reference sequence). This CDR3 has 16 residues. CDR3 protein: CASSTSLGRGLDEQYF. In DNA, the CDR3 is TGTGCCAGTAGTACCTCCTTGGGGCGGGGTCTCGACGAGCAGTACTTC.

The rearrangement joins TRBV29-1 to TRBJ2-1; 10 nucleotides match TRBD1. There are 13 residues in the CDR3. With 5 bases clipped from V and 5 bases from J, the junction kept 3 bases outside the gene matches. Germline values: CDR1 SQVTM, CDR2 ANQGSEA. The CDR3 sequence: CSVTGTGDNEQFF. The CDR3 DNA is TGCAGCGTTACCGGGACAGGGGACAATGAGCAGTTCTTC.

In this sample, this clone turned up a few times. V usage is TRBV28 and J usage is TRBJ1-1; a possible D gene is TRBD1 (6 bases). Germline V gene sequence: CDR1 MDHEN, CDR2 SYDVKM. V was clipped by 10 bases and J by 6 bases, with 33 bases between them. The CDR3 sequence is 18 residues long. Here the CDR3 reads CATANAGAGNVMGAEAFF. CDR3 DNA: TGTGCCACGGCCAACGCGGGGGCGGGAAATGTCATGGGAGCTGAAGCTTTCTTT.

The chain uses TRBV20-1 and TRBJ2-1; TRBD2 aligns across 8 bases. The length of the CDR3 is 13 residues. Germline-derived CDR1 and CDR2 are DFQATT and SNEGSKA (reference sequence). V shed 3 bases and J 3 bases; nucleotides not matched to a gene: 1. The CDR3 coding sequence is TGCAGTGCTAGTAGCGGGGACTACAATGAGCAGTTCTTC. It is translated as CSASSGDYNEQFF.

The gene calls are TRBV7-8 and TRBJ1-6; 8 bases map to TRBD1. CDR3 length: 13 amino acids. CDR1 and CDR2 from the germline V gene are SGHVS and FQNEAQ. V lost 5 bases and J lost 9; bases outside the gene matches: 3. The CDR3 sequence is CASSRTGLSPLHF. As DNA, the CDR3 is TGTGCCAGCAGCCGGACAGGGCTTTCACCCCTCCACTTT.

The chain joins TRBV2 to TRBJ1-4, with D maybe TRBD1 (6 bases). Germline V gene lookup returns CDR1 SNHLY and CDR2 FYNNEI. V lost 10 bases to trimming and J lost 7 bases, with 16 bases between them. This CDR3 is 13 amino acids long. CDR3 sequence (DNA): TGTGCCATTCAGACAGGCGGGAGTGAAAAACTGTTTTTT. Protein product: CAIQTGGSEKLFF.